The 21 T cell receptor beta chains below were found in one sample sequenced in a study of CD4 T cells in relation to SARS-CoV-2 and coronaviruses. Their recognized antigens are unknown. The protocol was immunoSEQ multiplex PCR, while the TCRdb copy is restricted to in-frame clones and leaves out a portion. The sample includes approximately 39,000 clones, under 85% of them seen just once. Sequencing was carried out using memory CD4+ T cells from PBMCs, cultured in vitro. These receptors all stem from an adult with COVID-19.

The chain carries TRBV7-9 and TRBJ1-1, with 7 bases lining up with TRBD1. With 6 bases clipped from V and 4 bases from J, the junction kept 8 bases outside the gene matches. CDR1 is SEHNR, CDR2 FQNEAQ, per germline (reference sequence). The CDR3 has 14 amino acids. DNA of the CDR3: TGTGCCAGCAGGGGGCAAGGGGGCTTCACTGAAGCTTTCTTT. This encodes CASRGQGGFTEAFF.

This clone was counted between two and nine times. The rearrangement links TRBV27 to TRBJ1-6; possibly TRBD1 for D (5 bases). The germline V and J ends were trimmed by 3 bases and 9 bases, with 9 bases remaining between them. The CDR3 runs 13 residues. Looked up from germline, CDR1 is MNHEY and CDR2 is SMNVEV (reference sequence). CDR3 nucleotide sequence: TGTGCCAGCAGTTTCTCGACAGTTTCACCCCTCCACTTT. It yields the protein CASSFSTVSPLHF.

The gene calls are TRBV6-5 and TRBJ2-4, with D perhaps given as TRBD1 or TRBD2 (5 bases each). Trimming cost V 5 bases and J 6 bases, with 11 bases left between them. CDR3 length equals 13 residues. The V gene's germline CDR1 is MNHEY and CDR2 SVGAGI. The CDR3 DNA follows: TGTGCCAGCAGTCGGGGCCCTAGAAACATTCAGTACTTC. Amino acid sequence: CASSRGPRNIQYF.

The chain joins TRBV7-8 to TRBJ1-1, with D perhaps TRBD1 (6 bases). The germline V gene encodes CDR1 SGHVS and CDR2 FQNEAQ. This CDR3 is built from 14 residues. The germline V and J ends were trimmed by 3 bases and 4 bases, with 12 bases remaining between them. The CDR3 is CASSFGGAGTEAFF. For the CDR3, the DNA is TGTGCCAGCAGCTTTGGGGGCGCCGGCACTGAAGCTTTCTTT.

This clone was seen only a few times. CDR3: CASSASLWNEQFF. CDR3 nucleotides: TGTGCCAGCAGCGCCTCCCTGTGGAATGAGCAGTTCTTC. The chain has TRBV9 and TRBJ2-1; D is undetermined. The CDR3 length is 13 residues. CDR1 is SGDLS, CDR2 YYNGEE, per germline. The V end lost 3 bases, the J end lost 7 bases, and 11 bases lay between the germline ends.

This clone has a handful of counts. The V call is TRBV18, the J call TRBJ2-2; TRBD2 matches 8 bases. After removal of 8 bases from V and 5 bases from J, the junction contained 10 bases not matched to a gene. The CDR3 runs to 15 residues. The V gene's germline CDR1 is KGHSH and CDR2 LQKENI. CDR3 residues: CASHPGLAGTGELFF. CDR3 DNA: TGTGCCAGCCATCCTGGACTAGCCGGAACCGGGGAGCTGTTTTTT.

This chain uses TRBV27 with TRBJ2-7; D unclear. Germline CDR1 is MNHEY and CDR2 is SMNVEV (reference sequence). V dropped 6 bases and J dropped 6 bases, with 27 bases sitting between them. The CDR3 sequence is 17 residues long. The CDR3 DNA sequence: TGTGCCAGCAGCCCCCGTACCCCGGGCCCTCGGCTACCCGAGCAGTACTTC. This gives the protein CASSPRTPGPRLPEQYF.

This chain joins TRBV28 and TRBJ2-3; 10 bases fit TRBD2. Germline CDR1 reads MDHEN; CDR2 reads SYDVKM. Trimming removed 6 bases from V and 2 bases from J; junction bases left unmatched: 20. This CDR3 is 20 amino acids long. For the CDR3, the DNA is TGTGCCAGCAGCACTCGGTGGGTTGCTAGCGGGAGAGCCGTCACAGATACGCAGTATTTT. Encoded protein: CASSTRWVASGRAVTDTQYF.

The J gene is TRBJ2-7, the V gene TRBV5-1; 10 bases are a match to TRBD2. The CDR3 is 14 residues long. Trimming removed 0 bases from V and 6 bases from J; junction bases left unmatched: 3. Germline CDR1 and CDR2: SGHRS and YFSETQ. CDR3 sequence reads: CASSLVLAGAEQYF. The CDR3 coding sequence is TGCGCCAGCAGCTTGGTTCTAGCGGGAGCCGAGCAGTACTTC.

V and J are TRBV27 and TRBJ2-7; no definite D call. CDR1 is MNHEY and CDR2 is SMNVEV in the germline V gene (reference sequence). V was pared by 8 bases and J by 11 bases, with 16 bases between. The CDR3 consists of 11 residues. The CDR3 reads CASGLESIKYF. CDR3 DNA: TGTGCCAGCGGCTTGGAGTCGATCAAGTACTTC.

The chain recombines TRBV18 with TRBJ1-6; D ambiguous. Per the germline V gene, CDR1 is KGHSH and CDR2 is LQKENI. The length of the CDR3 is 18 residues. Trimming took 1 base from V and 6 from J, leaving 19 bases between them. The CDR3 nucleotides are TGTGCCAGCTCACCACAGGAGGGTTCCGGTGCCCGTAATTCACCCCTCCACTTT. As protein: CASSPQEGSGARNSPLHF.

The count of this clone is one. The chain is built from TRBV19 and TRBJ2-7, with 8 nucleotides matching TRBD1. J gave up 0 bases and V 10 bases, and 5 bases lay outside the gene matches. Germline V lookup: CDR1 LNHDA, CDR2 SQIVND (reference sequence). The CDR3 sequence is 13 residues long. DNA of the CDR3: TGTGCCACCTGGGACAGGACCTCCTACGAGCAGTACTTC. It is translated as CATWDRTSYEQYF.

This chain joins TRBV18 and TRBJ2-5; TRBD1 aligns across 11 bases. The J segment lost 4 bases and the V segment lost 3 bases, leaving 4 bases of the junction unmatched. Germline CDR1 KGHSH, CDR2 LQKENI. The CDR3 consists of 15 residues. This CDR3 is CASSPPGQGGETQYF. As DNA, the CDR3 is TGTGCCAGCTCACCGCCGGGACAGGGGGGAGAGACCCAGTACTTC.

The CDR3: CASSERTGTGGNEQFF. CDR3 nucleotides: TGTGCCAGCAGTGAAAGAACCGGGACAGGGGGCAATGAGCAGTTCTTC. The genes are TRBV6-1 and TRBJ2-1, with 11 positions matching TRBD1. Per the germline V gene, CDR1 is MNHNS and CDR2 is SASEGT. With 2 bases clipped from V and 6 bases from J, the junction kept 6 bases outside the gene matches. The CDR3 is 16 residues long.

V usage is TRBV15 and J usage is TRBJ2-3; TRBD1 matches 7 bases. The CDR3 is 15 residues long. Germline CDR1 is LNHNV and CDR2 is YYDKDF (reference sequence). V lost 2 bases and J lost 4; bases outside the gene matches: 6. This CDR3 reads CATSRSVQGADTQYF. Written as DNA, the CDR3 is TGTGCCACCAGCAGATCGGTTCAGGGGGCAGATACGCAGTATTTT.

This clone was observed a single time. The V gene is TRBV7-9, the J gene TRBJ1-2; 7 nucleotides match TRBD1. The CDR3 runs to 15 residues. The germline CDR1 and CDR2 sequences are SEHNR and FQNEAQ (reference sequence). Trimming took 0 bases from V and 7 from J; bases not matched to a gene: 8. The CDR3 region is CASSLAKQGMGGYTF. The CDR3 coding sequence is TGTGCCAGCAGCTTAGCGAAACAGGGGATGGGTGGCTACACCTTC.

The rearrangement uses TRBV10-2 and TRBJ2-5; D tentatively reads TRBD1 or TRBD2 (6 bases each). The CDR3 runs to 13 residues. Trimming took off 7 bases at V and 1 base at J, with 10 bases between the two ends. Germline-derived CDR1 and CDR2 are WSHSY and SAAADI. The CDR3 sequence is CASKRGPQETQYF. The CDR3, as DNA: TGCGCCAGCAAACGGGGGCCCCAAGAGACCCAGTACTTC.

The chain couples TRBV15 to TRBJ2-7; D is undetermined. Germline CDR1 LNHNV, CDR2 YYDKDF (reference sequence). This CDR3 region has 14 residues. V lost 1 base to trimming and J lost 7 bases, with 14 bases between them. The CDR3 protein is CATSRGPAVGEQYF. The CDR3 bases are TGTGCCACCAGCAGAGGTCCCGCGGTTGGGGAGCAGTACTTC.

The chain is built from TRBV19 and TRBJ2-3; D is undetermined. The germline V gene has CDR1 LNHDA and CDR2 SQIVND (reference sequence). Deletions cut 6 bases from V and 5 bases from J, with 12 bases between. The CDR3 sequence is 13 residues long. The CDR3 DNA follows: TGTGCCAGTAGCACTTACCGGTTAGATACGCAGTATTTT. Translating gives CASSTYRLDTQYF.

V and J are TRBV6-1 and TRBJ1-2, with 7 bases identical to TRBD1. CDR1 and CDR2 from the germline V gene are MNHNS and SASEGT. The CDR3 contains 13 residues. V lost 2 bases to trimming and J lost 4 bases; unmatched junction nucleotides: 1. In DNA, the CDR3 is TGTGCCAGCAGTGAACAGGGGGTCTATGGCTACACCTTC. It translates to CASSEQGVYGYTF.

V usage is TRBV6-5 and J usage is TRBJ2-5, with TRBD1 matching 8 bases. CDR1 is MNHEY and CDR2 is SVGAGI in the germline V gene. V trimming: 2 bases; J trimming: 5 bases; junction bases outside the gene matches: 4. The CDR3 runs to 14 residues. CDR3 in DNA: TGTGCCAGCAGTTACCAGGGGGCCGGGGAGACCCAGTACTTC. It encodes CASSYQGAGETQYF.